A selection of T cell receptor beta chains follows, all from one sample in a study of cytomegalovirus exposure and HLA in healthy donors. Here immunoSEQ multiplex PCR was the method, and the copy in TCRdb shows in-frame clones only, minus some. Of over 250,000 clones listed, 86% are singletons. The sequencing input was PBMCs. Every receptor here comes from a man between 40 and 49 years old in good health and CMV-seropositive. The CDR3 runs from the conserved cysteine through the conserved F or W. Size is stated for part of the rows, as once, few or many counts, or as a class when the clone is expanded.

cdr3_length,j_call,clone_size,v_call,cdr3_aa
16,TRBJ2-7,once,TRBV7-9,CASSGPGTGVAYEQYF
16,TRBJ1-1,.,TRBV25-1,CASSEWRRGLNTEAFF
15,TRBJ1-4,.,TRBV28,CASSLWTDVNEKLFF
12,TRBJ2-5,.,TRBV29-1,CSVEGLAEAQYF
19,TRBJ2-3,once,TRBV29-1,CSVGEGMDRLTFGADTQYF
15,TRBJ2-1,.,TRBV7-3,CASSSRDSPYNEQFF
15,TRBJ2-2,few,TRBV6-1,CASSVQPLSTGELFF
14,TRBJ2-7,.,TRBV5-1,CASGQTVPPYEQYF
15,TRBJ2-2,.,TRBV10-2,CASSHLGANTGELFF
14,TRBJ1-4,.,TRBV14,CASSPGWTNEKLFF
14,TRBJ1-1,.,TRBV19,CASNFKGGASEAFF
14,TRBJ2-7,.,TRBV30,CAWSHGQGSYEQYF
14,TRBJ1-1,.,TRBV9,CASSPRQTNTEAFF
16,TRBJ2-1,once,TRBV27,CASSLSTGGGHNEQFF
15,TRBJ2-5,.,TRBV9,CASSVGLQHQETQYF
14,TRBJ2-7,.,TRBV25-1,CASSEMDSGYVQYF
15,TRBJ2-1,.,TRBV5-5,CASSLGAPSYNEQFF
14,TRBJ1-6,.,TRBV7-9,CASSLDTGNSPLHF
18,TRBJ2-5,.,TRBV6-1,CASSDDGTSLGGRETQYF
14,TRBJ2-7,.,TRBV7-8,CASSLGGSIYEQYF
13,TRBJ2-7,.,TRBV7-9,CASSADSAYEQYF
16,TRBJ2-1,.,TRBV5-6,CASSLGLAGASNEQFF
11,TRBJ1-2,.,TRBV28,CASSSGNGYTF
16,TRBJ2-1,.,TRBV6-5,CASSYAGLAAYNEQFF
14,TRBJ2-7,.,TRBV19,CASRVAGSSYEQYF
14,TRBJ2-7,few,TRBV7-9,CASSLAPSSYEQYF
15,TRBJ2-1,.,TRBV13,CASSPSSGRYNEQFF
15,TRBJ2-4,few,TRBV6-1,CASRPGQGAKNIQYF
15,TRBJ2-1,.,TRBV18,CASSPPLAGDPEQFF
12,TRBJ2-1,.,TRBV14,CASSVSSDEQFF
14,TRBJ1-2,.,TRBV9,CASSEGQGNYGYTF
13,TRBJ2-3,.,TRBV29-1,CSVENRGADTQYF
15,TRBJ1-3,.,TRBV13,CASSQTRGPGNTIYF
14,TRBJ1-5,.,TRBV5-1,CASSPGTENQPQHF